Reported below is one T cell receptor beta chain. Its antigen is not identified. Sequencing was performed with immunoSEQ multiplex PCR; in TCRdb, only in-frame clones are kept and a portion is missing. Of about 17,000 clones in the sample, approximately 62% were seen once. The entry originates in a study of PD-1 blockade in classical Hodgkin lymphoma. Overall study results and limits: Significantly greater TCR diversity emerged by C4D1 in CD4+ cells but not CD8+ cells. Healthy donors were reported to have higher baseline TCR diversity than newly diagnosed patients.

Regarding time point: cycle 4 day 1 (C4D1), after around six weeks of nivolumab. After autologous stem cell transplantation all patients relapsed, and prior brentuximab vedotin exposure differed between cohorts. This CDR3 is 15 amino acids long. Trimming took off 4 bases at V and 0 bases at J, with 13 bases between the two ends. CDR1 and CDR2 from the germline V gene are GTSNPN and SVGIG (reference sequence). J is TRBJ1-3 and V is TRBV30; D unresolved. The specimen comprised peripheral blood mononuclear cells (PBMCs), sampled before the fourth cycle of nivolumab. The receptor was derived from a human donor with classical Hodgkin lymphoma. The CDR3 loop is CAWTLLWSSGNTIYF. CDR3 in DNA: TGTGCCTGGACCCTATTGTGGAGCTCTGGAAACACCATATATTTT.